The 32 T cell receptor beta chains listed next were all sequenced from one sample in a study of CD8 T cells in Susac syndrome. RNA, at about 0.45 to 1 ug, was reverse transcribed with random hexamers. TCRdb reprocessed the immunoSEQ multiplex PCR reads via MiXCR and lists one record per CDR3 protein. This sample yields about 83,000 distinct CDR3 sequences, of which approximately 95% are seen a single time; about 0.45% belongs to the top ten. Material for sequencing was CD8+ T cells from PBMCs. These receptors all come from a human donor with Susac syndrome.

V gene TRBV4-1 combines with J gene TRBJ1-5; 7 bases align to TRBD1. The V segment lost 1 base and the J segment 11 bases; nucleotides outside the gene matches: 11. CDR3 length equals 15 residues. Germline CDR1 reads MGHRA; CDR2 reads YSYEKL. CDR3 in amino acids: CASSQGRDRESAQHF. The CDR3 DNA follows: TGCGCCAGCAGCCAAGGGCGGGACAGAGAGTCGGCCCAGCATTTT.

The chain couples TRBV7-9 to TRBJ2-2; D might be TRBD1 (7 bases). Between the trimmed V and J ends, which lost 5 bases and 4 bases, there was a span of 11 bases. CDR1 is SEHNR and CDR2 is FQNEAQ in the germline V gene (reference sequence). This CDR3 region has 14 residues. CDR3 region: CASSAGQTTGELFF. The CDR3 nucleotides are TGTGCCAGCAGCGCGGGACAGACCACCGGGGAGCTGTTTTTT. Full variable domain (outside the CDR3, taken from reference TRBV7-9 and TRBJ2-2): DTGVSQNPRHKITKRGQNVTFRCDPISEHNRLYWYRQTLGQGPEFLTYFQNEAQLEKSRLLSDRFSAERPKGSFSTLEIQRTEQGDSAMYLCASSAGQTTGELFFGEGSRLTVL.

This chain links TRBV9 with TRBJ2-7, with unresolved D. Germline CDR1 reads SGDLS; CDR2 reads YYNGEE. V dropped 0 bases and J dropped 5 bases, with 12 bases sitting between them. This CDR3 has 14 amino acids. In nucleotides, the CDR3 is TGTGCCAGCAGCGTAGTGGCCGCCGCCGACGAGCAGTACTTC. Residues: CASSVVAAADEQYF. Complete variable domain (other parts from reference TRBV9 and TRBJ2-7): DSGVTQTPKHLITATGQRVTLRCSPRSGDLSVYWYQQSLDQGLQFLIQYYNGEERAKGNILERFSAQQFPDLHSELNLSSLELGDSALYFCASSVVAAADEQYFGPGTRLTVT.

The rearrangement uses TRBV3-1 and TRBJ2-5; 8 positions agree with TRBD1. The CDR3 is made up of 18 amino acids. V shed 2 bases, J shed 2 bases, and the junction held 13 bases outside the gene matches. Per germline, CDR1 LGHDT and CDR2 YNNKEL (reference sequence). The CDR3 coding sequence is TGTGCCAGCAGCCAATCCTTACAGACAGGGGAGGCACAAGAGACCCAGTACTTC. It is translated as CASSQSLQTGEAQETQYF.

J is TRBJ2-3 and V is TRBV20-1, with TRBD1 matching over 7 bases. V dropped 8 bases and J dropped 2; count of bases not matched to a gene: 7. The germline V gene encodes CDR1 DFQATT and CDR2 SNEGSKA (reference sequence). CDR3 length: 13 amino acids. CDR3 residues: CSSRDSPTDTQYF. The DNA of the CDR3 is TGCAGTTCCCGGGACAGTCCCACAGATACGCAGTATTTT.

The V and J genes are TRBV29-1 and TRBJ2-2; 7 nucleotides match TRBD1. CDR3 length equals 12 residues. Germline values: CDR1 SQVTM, CDR2 ANQGSEA. J was trimmed by 6 bases and V by 5 bases; bases with no gene match: 3. In DNA form, the CDR3 reads TGCAGCGTTCAGGGGGTTCCCGGGGAGCTGTTTTTT. It encodes CSVQGVPGELFF.

The chain joins TRBV29-1 to TRBJ2-1; 8 nucleotides line up with TRBD2. This CDR3 has 13 residues. Germline V gene sequence: CDR1 SQVTM, CDR2 ANQGSEA. Unmatched junction bases numbered 13, after V lost 4 bases and J lost 14 bases. DNA for the CDR3: TGCAGCGTTGGGGGCGGAGAACGGGAGGGTGAGTTCTTC. Its translation is CSVGGGEREGEFF.

This sequence joins TRBV12-3 or TRBV12-4 and TRBJ2-2, with D hard to call. This CDR3 comprises 11 residues. V shed 6 bases and J shed 7 bases, with 6 bases lying between them. The CDR3 nucleotides read TGTGCCAGCAGCCCCGGCGGGGAGCTGTTTTTT. This translates into CASSPGGELFF.

The chain uses TRBV29-1 and TRBJ2-7; TRBD1 or TRBD2 may be the D gene (5 bases each). Germline lookup yields CDR1 SQVTM and CDR2 ANQGSEA. The CDR3 is 15 amino acids. Trimming removed 0 bases at V and 0 bases at J, with 12 bases between. The CDR3 loop reads CSVEDQGPSSYEQYF. As DNA, the CDR3 is TGCAGCGTTGAAGATCAGGGACCTAGCTCCTACGAGCAGTACTTC.

DNA of the CDR3: TGTGCCAGCAGTCCCACCTCAGGGGGCTATAACTACGAGCAGTACTTC. This sequence encodes CASSPTSGGYNYEQYF. The rearrangement uses TRBV27 and TRBJ2-7, with TRBD1 matching 8 bases. From germline, CDR1 is MNHEY and CDR2 SMNVEV (reference sequence). The CDR3 loop spans 16 amino acids. V trimming: 5 bases; J trimming: 3 bases; junction bases outside the gene matches: 12.

This chain links TRBV29-1 with TRBJ2-7; 12 bases match TRBD2. Germline CDR1 and CDR2: SQVTM and ANQGSEA. This CDR3 comprises 15 residues. Trimming at V came to 2 bases and at J to 0 bases, leaving 2 bases not matched to a gene. The CDR3 region is CSVETTSGSSYEQYF. CDR3 nucleotides: TGCAGCGTTGAAACGACTAGCGGGAGCTCCTACGAGCAGTACTTC.

The chain combines TRBV7-9 with TRBJ2-1; D remains unclear. The germline gives CDR1 SEHNR, CDR2 FQNEAQ (reference sequence). The CDR3 consists of 13 residues. V was cut by 2 bases and J by 9 bases, with 11 bases left in between. CDR3 sequence: CASSLSLGTEQFF. CDR3 nucleotides: TGTGCCAGCAGCTTATCCTTAGGTACTGAGCAGTTCTTC.

J is TRBJ1-4 and V is TRBV30; D gene uncertain. Looked up from germline, CDR1 is GTSNPN and CDR2 is SVGIG (reference sequence). Trimming pared 1 base from V and 5 bases from J, leaving 8 bases between. This CDR3 contains 13 residues. The CDR3 region has the DNA TGTGCCTGGAGTGACCCCCGGAATGAAAAACTGTTTTTT. This encodes CAWSDPRNEKLFF.

This chain uses TRBV5-1 with TRBJ2-5, with D unclear. Trimming removed 4 bases from V and 2 bases from J, with 12 bases in between. CDR3 length equals 14 residues. Germline V lookup: CDR1 SGHRS, CDR2 YFSETQ. The CDR3 region has the DNA TGCGCCAGCAGCCCTGTGTTCAGACAAGAGACCCAGTACTTC. Translated: CASSPVFRQETQYF.

The chain recombines TRBV29-1 with TRBJ2-7, with D possibly being TRBD1 or TRBD2 (6 bases each). Between the trimmed V and J ends, which lost 4 bases and 7 bases, there was a span of 23 bases. CDR3 size: 15 residues. Germline-derived CDR1 and CDR2 are SQVTM and ANQGSEA. The CDR3: CSVGVGGDWGAEQYF. Written as DNA, the CDR3 is TGCAGCGTTGGGGTTGGGGGCGACTGGGGGGCGGAGCAGTACTTC.

The rearrangement joins TRBV30 to TRBJ2-5, with D perhaps matching TRBD2 (5 bases). The CDR3 length is 14 residues. CDR1 and CDR2 from the germline V gene are GTSNPN and SVGIG (reference sequence). V dropped 1 base and J dropped 1 base, with 10 bases sitting between them. CDR3: CAWSEGLAQETQYF. Here the CDR3 DNA reads TGTGCCTGGAGTGAAGGGCTAGCCCAAGAGACCCAGTACTTC.

The genes are TRBV4-1 and TRBJ2-7, with 8 bases fitting TRBD1. The CDR3 has 15 amino acids. The trim removed 4 bases at V and 1 base at J, leaving 6 bases unmatched. Germline V lookup: CDR1 MGHRA, CDR2 YSYEKL. The CDR3 loop reads CASSLQGETSYEQYF. CDR3 nucleotide sequence: TGCGCCAGCAGCCTACAGGGGGAGACGTCCTACGAGCAGTACTTC.

The J gene is TRBJ2-3, the V gene TRBV14; D not resolved. V lost 0 bases to trimming and J lost 2 bases, with 12 bases between them. This CDR3 comprises 16 residues. In germline, CDR1 is SGHDN, CDR2 FVKESK. Written as DNA, the CDR3 is TGTGCCAGCAGCCAAGATGGCGGTCCCCTCACAGATACGCAGTATTTT. Protein: CASSQDGGPLTDTQYF.

The gene calls are TRBV25-1 and TRBJ2-1; D is possibly TRBD1 (6 bases). Germline V gene lookup returns CDR1 MGHDK and CDR2 SYGVNS. The ends were cut back, 6 bases at V and 1 base at J, with 16 bases in the middle. The CDR3 contains 16 residues. CDR3 amino acids: CASSETGRGSYNEQFF. Written as DNA, the CDR3 is TGTGCCAGCAGCGAGACTGGCAGGGGATCCTACAATGAGCAGTTCTTC.

The J gene is TRBJ2-5, the V gene TRBV28, with D hard to call. Matching the DNA end better, TRBJ2-1 makes the J call doubtful. Per germline, CDR1 MDHEN and CDR2 SYDVKM. The CDR3 runs to 12 residues. CDR3 nucleotide sequence: TGTGCCAGCAGTTTAAGTTCCCGGGTCCAGTTCTTC. Residues: CASSLSSRVQFF.

The chain employs TRBV3-1 and TRBJ2-1, with a possible D match to TRBD2 (6 bases). The CDR3 sequence is 19 residues long. Trimming took 4 bases from V and 7 from J, leaving 29 bases between them. Germline CDR1 LGHDT, CDR2 YNNKEL (reference sequence). DNA for the CDR3: TGTGCCAGCAGCCCATATGTCCCGTTTAGCGGTCAAATTCGGAATGAGCAGTTCTTC. Its protein product is CASSPYVPFSGQIRNEQFF.

This chain links TRBV3-1 with TRBJ2-1; D is unresolved. The CDR3 length is 14 residues. Trimming shortened V by 4 bases and J by 9 bases, and 16 bases separated the two germline ends. Germline CDR1 is LGHDT and CDR2 is YNNKEL (reference sequence). The CDR3 protein is CASSPSGPPGEQFF. For the CDR3, the DNA is TGTGCCAGCAGCCCAAGTGGCCCACCGGGTGAGCAGTTCTTC.

This clonotype has a handful of counts. The chain employs TRBV6-2 or TRBV6-3 and TRBJ2-1, with D unclear. This CDR3 is built from 11 residues. CDR1 MNHEY and CDR2 SVGEGT come from the germline V gene. V lost 0 bases, J lost 10 bases, and 4 bases lay in between. The CDR3 loop is CASSYSGEQFF. The CDR3 DNA sequence: TGTGCCAGCAGTTACTCAGGGGAGCAGTTCTTC.

This clonotype was counted between two and nine times. The chain joins TRBV12-3 or TRBV12-4 to TRBJ1-2; TRBD1 matches at 7 bases. Trimming cost V 3 bases and J 4 bases; bases outside gene matches: 2. This CDR3 is built from 13 residues. CDR3: CASSLGTVYGYTF. The CDR3 DNA reads as TGTGCCAGCAGTTTGGGGACAGTCTATGGCTACACCTTC.

The chain recombines TRBV4-1 with TRBJ2-2; 8 positions match TRBD1. CDR1 is MGHRA and CDR2 is YSYEKL in the germline V gene. The CDR3 loop spans 16 amino acids. Trimming removed 4 bases from V and 2 bases from J; junction bases left unmatched: 6. The CDR3 reads CASSPGPGGNTGELFF. The CDR3 DNA reads TGCGCCAGCAGCCCCGGGCCAGGGGGCAACACCGGGGAGCTGTTTTTT.

This clonotype has just one count. V usage is TRBV5-1 and J usage is TRBJ2-3, with TRBD2 matching over 12 bases. The CDR3 runs to 15 residues. CDR1 SGHRS and CDR2 YFSETQ come from the germline V gene. V lost 3 bases and J lost 5; bases outside the gene matches: 4. The CDR3 bases are TGCGCCAGCAGCTCTAGCGGGAGGGCCGTAGATACGCAGTATTTT. This sequence encodes CASSSSGRAVDTQYF.

The rearrangement joins TRBV12-3 or TRBV12-4 to TRBJ1-2, with D tentatively TRBD1 (5 bases). CDR3 length: 14 amino acids. Trimming stripped 6 bases from V and 8 bases from J, with 19 bases between. Written as DNA, the CDR3 is TGTGCCAGCAGCTCTACGGGCGACAGCGAGGGCTACACCTTC. Translating gives CASSSTGDSEGYTF.

The rearrangement uses TRBV5-6 and TRBJ2-1; perhaps TRBD1 as D (6 bases). With 3 bases removed from V and 9 bases from J, the gap between germline ends came to 10 bases. The CDR3 spans 12 residues. Germline V gives CDR1 SGHDT, CDR2 YYEEEE. CDR3 in DNA: TGTGCCAGCAGCTGGGGGCGAAGTGAGCAGTTCTTC. This encodes CASSWGRSEQFF.

The chain is built from TRBV12-3 or TRBV12-4 and TRBJ1-2; D unclear. Trimming removed 3 bases from V and 4 bases from J, with 18 bases in between. The CDR3 extends over 16 amino acids. In DNA, the CDR3 is TGTGCCAGCAGTTTTAAGGTGTCAGCCAGCCCCTATGGCTACACCTTC. Translation: CASSFKVSASPYGYTF.

The rearrangement uses TRBV13 and TRBJ1-2; TRBD1 matches at 10 bases. The V gene's germline CDR1 is PRHDT and CDR2 FYEKMQ (reference sequence). The CDR3 consists of 16 residues. Trimming at V came to 2 bases and at J to 4 bases, leaving 7 bases not matched to a gene. CDR3 nucleotides: TGTGCCAGCAGCTTACAGAGGGACAGGGGATTCTATGGCTACACCTTC. Translation gives CASSLQRDRGFYGYTF. Full variable domain (outside the CDR3, taken from reference TRBV13 and TRBJ1-2): AAGVIQSPRHLIKEKRETATLKCYPIPRHDTVYWYQQGPGQDPQFLISFYEKMQSDKGSIPDRFSAQQFSDYHSELNMSSLELGDSALYFCASSLQRDRGFYGYTFGSGTRLTVV.

The chain joins TRBV11-2 to TRBJ2-4; possible D gene TRBD1, 6 bases. From germline, CDR1 is SGHAT and CDR2 FQNNGV. There are 19 residues in the CDR3. Trimming pared 4 bases from V and 3 bases from J, leaving 25 bases between. This CDR3 reads CASSSFFDWGRQLKNIQYF. Written as DNA, the CDR3 is TGTGCCAGCAGCTCATTCTTCGATTGGGGGCGCCAGCTCAAAAACATTCAGTACTTC.

The chain carries TRBV4-3 and TRBJ2-1; no clear D. The CDR3 is made up of 15 amino acids. Germline CDR1 LGHNA, CDR2 YSLEER. V was trimmed by 1 base and J by 6 bases, leaving 13 bases between them. This chain's CDR3 is CASSQAAGATNEQFF. In nucleotides, the CDR3 is TGCGCCAGCAGCCAAGCAGCTGGAGCGACCAATGAGCAGTTCTTC.